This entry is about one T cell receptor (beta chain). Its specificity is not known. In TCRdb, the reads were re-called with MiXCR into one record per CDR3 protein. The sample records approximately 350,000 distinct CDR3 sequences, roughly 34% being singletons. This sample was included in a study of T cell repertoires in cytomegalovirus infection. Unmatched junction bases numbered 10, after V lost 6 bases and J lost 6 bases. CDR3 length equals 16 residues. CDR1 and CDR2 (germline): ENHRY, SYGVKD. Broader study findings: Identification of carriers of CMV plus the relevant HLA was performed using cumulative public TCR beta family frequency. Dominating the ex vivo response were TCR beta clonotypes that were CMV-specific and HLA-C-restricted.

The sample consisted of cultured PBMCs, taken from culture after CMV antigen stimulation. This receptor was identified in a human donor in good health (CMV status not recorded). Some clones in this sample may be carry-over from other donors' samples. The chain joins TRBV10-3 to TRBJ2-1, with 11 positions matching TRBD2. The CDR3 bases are TGTGCCATCAGCGCTCAACTAGCGGGAGTACTCAATGAGCAGTTCTTC. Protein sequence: CAISAQLAGVLNEQFF.